The subject of this entry is one TCR beta chain. Methods used by the authors: Amplification from reference gene primers served as the basis for estimated nucleated cell counts. Profiled with immunoSEQ multiplex PCR; TCRdb holds only in-frame clones, not every one. That table is the source of V, J and clone size, and D and trimming were worked out from the DNA. The sample has around 75,000 clones, 65% to 85% seen once; the top ten hold around 13%. Enrolled during active infection, Seattle patients were then followed longitudinally. The data are from a study of blood T cell repertoires in COVID-19. For the study at large: Samples representing acute and convalescent COVID-19 were sourced from the United States, Italy and Spain.

Sequences were obtained from peripheral blood. The clonotype was recovered from a man aged 50 to 59 with COVID-19, enrolled during active disease.

The CDR3: CASSQARLAISTGELFF. CDR3 nucleotide sequence: TGTGCCAGCAGCCAAGCGAGGCTAGCAATCAGTACCGGGGAGCTGTTTTTT. The chain combines TRBV14 with TRBJ2-2, with a possible D match to TRBD2 (5 bases). Germline CDR1 reads SGHDN; CDR2 reads FVKESK. Deletions cut 1 base from V and 5 bases from J, with 17 bases between. The CDR3 totals 17 residues.